Listed below are T cell receptor beta chains from one sample, sequenced in a study of cytomegalovirus exposure and HLA in healthy donors. Libraries were prepared by immunoSEQ multiplex PCR; TCRdb keeps only in-frame clonotypes and omits some of them. This table has some 150,000 clones, roughly 79% appearing once. Sequencing was performed on PBMCs. These receptor sequences come from a male donor in good health and CMV-seronegative. Both conserved end residues are part of each CDR3. The D gene is left open where the match is weak. A row's size may be missing; if present it is once, few, many or a size class.

j_call,clone_size,v_call,d_call,cdr3_nt,cdr3_aa
TRBJ2-3,-,TRBV14,-,TGTGCCAGCAGCCAAGGAGATCTGCGATTAGATACGCAGTATTTT,CASSQGDLRLDTQYF
TRBJ1-1,few,TRBV10-2,-,TGCGCCAGCAGGGGGGCTGGGGGTACGGCTTTCTTT,CASRGAGGTAFF
TRBJ2-7,-,TRBV6-5,-,TGTGCCAGCAGCGAGGGAACAGGGCGGCGCGAGCAGTACTTC,CASSEGTGRREQYF
TRBJ2-5,-,TRBV10-3,TRBD2,TGTGCCATCAGTCTAGCGGGGGTACAAGAGACCCAGTACTTC,CAISLAGVQETQYF
TRBJ1-6,-,TRBV7-9,-,TGTGCCAGCAGCTTTCTGTCAGGTAATTCACCCCTCCACTTT,CASSFLSGNSPLHF
TRBJ1-2,few,TRBV7-8,TRBD1,TGTGCCAGCAGCTCGGACAGGGGTGGCTACACCTTC,CASSSDRGGYTF
TRBJ2-7,-,TRBV5-1,TRBD1,TGCGCCAGCAACCCCTCGGCAGGGGGCTTATACGAGCAGTACTTC,CASNPSAGGLYEQYF
TRBJ2-7,-,TRBV10-3,TRBD1,TGTGCCATCAGCGGACAGGCAACGTACGAGCAGTACTTC,CAISGQATYEQYF
TRBJ2-4,-,TRBV30,TRBD2,TGTGCCTGGAGTGTACGGTCTAGCGGGGTAAACATTCAGTACTTC,CAWSVRSSGVNIQYF
TRBJ2-1,-,TRBV10-2,-,TGCGCCAGCAGTGAGATGATGGGGGCCCCTTACTCGCATGAGCAGTTCTTC,CASSEMMGAPYSHEQFF
TRBJ2-7,-,TRBV5-5,-,TGTGCCAGCAGCTTACTCCAGGGTGCGCAGTACTTC,CASSLLQGAQYF
TRBJ2-3,once,TRBV9,TRBD1,TGTGCCAGCAGCGGCCCGGGACAGATAAACACAGATACGCAGTATTTT,CASSGPGQINTDTQYF
TRBJ1-3,-,TRBV4-3,-,TGCGCCAGCAGCCAAGCGCCACAACCGCAAGGAAACACCATATATTTT,CASSQAPQPQGNTIYF
TRBJ1-4,-,TRBV11-3,-,TGTGCCAGCAGCTTAGATCCAGGGGTTAATGAAAAACTGTTTTTT,CASSLDPGVNEKLFF
TRBJ2-5,-,TRBV29-1,-,TGCAGCGTTGGTGGGCAGGATGGTATCAGGACCCAGTACTTC,CSVGGQDGIRTQYF
TRBJ2-1,-,TRBV21-1,-,TGTGCCAGCAGCAAGGGGACGGGGACTAGATATGGGTTAGGTGTCTACAATGAGCAGTTCTTC,CASSKGTGTRYGLGVYNEQFF
TRBJ1-1,-,TRBV7-9,-,TGTTCCAGCAGCTCCCGACAGGACGGCACTGAAGCTTTCTTT,CSSSSRQDGTEAFF
TRBJ2-7,-,TRBV9,-,TGTGCCAGCAGCTTACAGGGTTTCGAGGAGCAGTACTTC,CASSLQGFEEQYF
TRBJ2-7,once,TRBV9,TRBD2,TGTGCCAGCAGCGCCGGGACTAGCGGGGACTACGAGCAGTACTTC,CASSAGTSGDYEQYF
TRBJ2-3,-,TRBV6-1,TRBD2,TGTGCCAGCATCAGCGGGAGATACACAGATACGCAGTATTTT,CASISGRYTDTQYF
TRBJ1-2,-,TRBV18,TRBD1,TGTGCCAGCTCACCAATATCGACCACAGGGGATGGCTACACCTTC,CASSPISTTGDGYTF
TRBJ1-4,few,TRBV18,TRBD1,TGTGCCAGCTCACTCGGACAGGGGGAAAAACTGTTTTTT,CASSLGQGEKLFF
TRBJ2-5,-,TRBV7-9,-,TGTGCCAGCAGCCCACCGAGTCGGGAGACCCAGTACTTC,CASSPPSRETQYF
TRBJ2-7,-,TRBV6-6,-,TGTGCCAGCAGTTACTCGAGGGCAAACGAGCAGTACTTC,CASSYSRANEQYF
TRBJ1-2,few,TRBV25-1,TRBD1,TGTGCCAGCAGTGATTCCCTGACAGGGGGGGTTGGCTACACCTTC,CASSDSLTGGVGYTF
TRBJ2-2,-,TRBV4-3,-,TGCGCCAGCAGCCAAGGGCTAGTCGGAAACACCGGGGAGCTGTTTTTT,CASSQGLVGNTGELFF
TRBJ1-1,-,TRBV19,TRBD1,TGTGCCAGTAGTACCGGGACAGACACTGAAGCTTTCTTT,CASSTGTDTEAFF
TRBJ1-2,-,TRBV7-6,-,TGTGCCAGCAGCTTAGACGGGGACTATGGCTACACCTTC,CASSLDGDYGYTF
TRBJ1-1,-,TRBV29-1,TRBD1,TGCAGCGTTGTTGGACAGGGTAACACTGAAGCTTTCTTT,CSVVGQGNTEAFF
TRBJ2-3,few,TRBV6-6,TRBD2,TGTGCCAGCATCGGGAGGGATGTCACAGATACGCAGTATTTT,CASIGRDVTDTQYF
TRBJ2-1,-,TRBV21-1,-,TGTGCCAGCAGCAAGGTAAGGGGGCCCCAGTTCTTC,CASSKVRGPQFF
TRBJ1-5,few,TRBV5-1,-,TGCGCCAGCAGCTTGGAAGGGGTCCCCAATCAGCCCCAGCATTTT,CASSLEGVPNQPQHF
TRBJ1-3,-,TRBV30,-,TGTGCCTGGGGCCTCGGAAACACCATATATTTT,CAWGLGNTIYF
TRBJ2-3,-,TRBV7-3,TRBD2,TGTGCCAGCAGCTTAAGGGCGGGAGCCACAGATACGCAGTATTTT,CASSLRAGATDTQYF
TRBJ1-2,-,TRBV7-3,TRBD1,TGTGCCAGCAGCCCCGGGGGACAGGGGTTTATCTATGGCTACACCTTC,CASSPGGQGFIYGYTF
TRBJ1-1,-,TRBV10-2,-,TGCGCCAGCAGTGATTTCAGGCGTGGCACTGAAGCTTTCTTT,CASSDFRRGTEAFF
TRBJ1-4,-,TRBV7-9,TRBD1,TGTTCCAGCAGCTCGTTGGGACAGGGGGTTTTTGAAAAACTGTTTTTT,CSSSSLGQGVFEKLFF
TRBJ2-2,few,TRBV5-6,TRBD1,TGTGCCAGCAGCTCCCGGGACAGGGGAATCACCGGGGAGCTGTTTTTT,CASSSRDRGITGELFF
TRBJ1-6,-,TRBV10-3,TRBD1,TGTGCCATCTCGTCACAGGGGGATTCACCCCTCCACTTT,CAISSQGDSPLHF